Following are 18 T cell receptor beta chains from one sample sequenced in a study of OX40 agonist ivuxolimab in advanced cancers. TCRdb keeps only in-frame clones here, not all; method: immunoSEQ multiplex PCR. Of more than 60,000 clones listed, 85% to 90% are singletons. The sample in question was CD4+ or CD8+ T cells sorted from blood, obtained in a trial of the OX40 agonist ivuxolimab. The receptor source for this set is an adult with an advanced solid tumor such as melanoma, head and neck, liver or kidney cancer.

The V gene is TRBV5-1, the J gene TRBJ1-4; possibly TRBD1 for D (5 bases). V was pared by 0 bases and J by 8 bases, with 11 bases between. The CDR3 is 14 amino acids. Germline V gives CDR1 SGHRS, CDR2 YFSETQ. CDR3 coding DNA: TGCGCCAGCAGCTTGGTCGGGGGAGAGGAAAAACTGTTTTTT. Translation gives CASSLVGGEEKLFF.

This chain connects TRBV5-3 to TRBJ2-5; 7 bases map to TRBD1. TRBV5-3 is an ORF, and what it does is uncertain. The J segment lost 1 base and the V segment lost 6 bases, leaving 15 bases of the junction unmatched. CDR3 length equals 17 residues. As DNA, the CDR3 is TGTGCCAGAACCCTTGGGGACAGTAAAAGTATCCAAGAGACCCAGTACTTC. This codes for CARTLGDSKSIQETQYF.

This chain joins TRBV7-9 and TRBJ2-2; D perhaps matches TRBD2 (6 bases). Trimming removed 5 bases at V and 1 base at J, with 11 bases between. CDR1 is SEHNR and CDR2 is FQNEAQ in the germline V gene (reference sequence). The CDR3 loop spans 15 amino acids. The CDR3 DNA sequence: TGTGCCAGCAGCATAATGGGGGGGAACACCGGGGAGCTGTTTTTT. This gives the protein CASSIMGGNTGELFF.

CDR3 coding DNA: TGTGCCAGCAGCTTAGGCCGGCAGGGGGCTCGCGAGCAGTACTTC. It specifies CASSLGRQGAREQYF. The chain has TRBV13 and TRBJ2-7, with 8 bases lining up with TRBD1. Per the germline V gene, CDR1 is PRHDT and CDR2 is FYEKMQ (reference sequence). V lost 0 bases, J lost 6 bases, and 7 bases stayed unmatched. The CDR3 runs 15 residues.

The sample holds one count of this clone. This chain uses TRBV30 with TRBJ2-3; D uncertain. Trimming stripped 0 bases from V and 2 bases from J, with 18 bases between. Germline-derived CDR1 and CDR2 are GTSNPN and SVGIG (reference sequence). The CDR3 runs to 17 residues. The CDR3 nucleotides are TGTGCCTGGAGTGTACTCGGCTCTCGAACATCCACAGATACGCAGTATTTT. This sequence encodes CAWSVLGSRTSTDTQYF. Drawing the rest from reference TRBV30 and TRBJ2-3, the complete variable domain is SQTIHQWPATLVQPVGSPLSLECTVEGTSNPNLYWYRQAAGRGLQLLFYSVGIGQISSEVPQNLSASRPQDRQFILSSKKLLLSDSGFYLCAWSVLGSRTSTDTQYFGPGTRLTVL.

V and J are TRBV6-5 and TRBJ2-6, with D possibly matching TRBD2 (5 bases). The germline gives CDR1 MNHEY, CDR2 SVGAGI. This CDR3 comprises 15 residues. Trimming pared 0 bases from V and 5 bases from J, leaving 8 bases between. CDR3 protein: CASSYSGSRANVLTF. CDR3 DNA sequence: TGTGCCAGCAGTTACTCAGGGAGTAGGGCCAACGTCCTGACTTTC.

The genes are TRBV7-9 and TRBJ2-2; D gene uncertain. From germline, CDR1 is SEHNR and CDR2 FQNEAQ (reference sequence). V was shortened by 3 bases and J by 0 bases, with 8 bases between the two germline ends. The CDR3 sequence is 15 residues long. CDR3 sequence reads: CASSLVASNTGELFF. CDR3 nucleotide sequence: TGTGCCAGCAGCTTGGTGGCATCGAACACCGGGGAGCTGTTTTTT.

This clone appeared a single time. The chain employs TRBV6-6 and TRBJ2-7; D possibly uses TRBD1 or TRBD2 (5 bases each). The CDR3 is 16 amino acids. V was clipped by 0 bases and J by 2 bases, with 14 bases between them. CDR1 MNHNY and CDR2 SVGAGI come from the germline V gene (reference sequence). For the CDR3, the DNA is TGTGCCAGCAGTTACTCGTATGGGGGAGTCACCTACGAGCAGTACTTC. Translated, it gives CASSYSYGGVTYEQYF.

This chain links TRBV7-6 with TRBJ1-2; a possible D gene is TRBD1 (5 bases). V was cut by 5 bases and J by 2 bases, with 12 bases left in between. Germline V CDR1 and CDR2: SGHVS, FNYEAQ. The CDR3 is made up of 14 amino acids. DNA of the CDR3: TGTGCCAGCAGCAGAGGATGGGGGAACTATGGCTACACCTTC. This gives the protein CASSRGWGNYGYTF.

V usage is TRBV7-2 and J usage is TRBJ1-5; the D gene is possibly TRBD1 (6 bases). The germline V gene has CDR1 SGHTA and CDR2 FQGNSA. V was cut by 4 bases and J by 4 bases, with 17 bases left in between. The CDR3 totals 16 residues. The chain's CDR3 is CASSSRGGQGNQPQHF. CDR3 in DNA: TGTGCCAGCAGCTCACGGGGGGGCCAGGGGAATCAGCCCCAGCATTTT. Full variable domain (remainder filled in from reference TRBV7-2 and TRBJ1-5): GAGVSQSPSNKVTEKGKDVELRCDPISGHTALYWYRQSLGQGLEFLIYFQGNSAPDKSGLPSDRFSAERTGGSVSTLTIQRTQQEDSAVYLCASSSRGGQGNQPQHFGDGTRLSIL.

The rearrangement uses TRBV27 and TRBJ2-1, with D perhaps TRBD1 or TRBD2 (5 bases each). This CDR3 has 16 amino acids. CDR1 is MNHEY and CDR2 is SMNVEV in the germline V gene (reference sequence). V lost 6 bases and J lost 2, with 17 bases in between. CDR3 sequence (DNA): TGTGCCAGCAGAGTCCGGGGCAGGGCGACCTACAATGAGCAGTTCTTC. This encodes CASRVRGRATYNEQFF.

V gene TRBV7-8 combines with J gene TRBJ2-5; D may be TRBD2 (5 bases). CDR1 and CDR2 (germline): SGHVS, FQNEAQ. V lost 4 bases and J 1 base, leaving 10 bases between the germline ends. There are 14 residues in the CDR3. This chain's CDR3 is CASSYGLIQETQYF. As DNA, the CDR3 is TGTGCCAGCAGCTATGGACTCATCCAAGAGACCCAGTACTTC. The full variable domain, in which reference TRBV7-8 and TRBJ2-5 provide the parts outside the CDR3, is GAGVSQSPRYKVAKRGQDVALRCDPISGHVSLFWYQQALGQGPEFLTYFQNEAQLDKSGLPSDRFFAERPEGSVSTLKIQRTQQEDSAVYLCASSYGLIQETQYFGPGTRLLVL.

This clone was picked up one time. V usage is TRBV6-1 and J usage is TRBJ2-7; D gene uncertain. CDR3 length equals 13 residues. CDR1 and CDR2 from the germline V gene are MNHNS and SASEGT. Trimming took 6 bases from V and 7 from J, leaving 16 bases between them. Written as DNA, the CDR3 is TGTGCCAGCAGGCCAGGTCTTGGTCGAGAGCAGTACTTC. Translating gives CASRPGLGREQYF.

The chain recombines TRBV6-5 with TRBJ2-7, with D perhaps matching TRBD1 (5 bases). CDR1 is MNHEY and CDR2 is SVGAGI in the germline V gene. The CDR3 contains 15 residues. V was cut by 4 bases and J by 6 bases, with 19 bases left in between. The CDR3: CASSFQGSGRSEQYF. The CDR3 coding sequence is TGTGCCAGCAGTTTTCAGGGTTCGGGCCGGAGCGAGCAGTACTTC.

This clone was counted once. The rearrangement links TRBV7-3 to TRBJ2-1; 8 bases line up with TRBD1. CDR1 is SGHTA and CDR2 is FQGTGA in the germline V gene. CDR3 length equals 15 residues. Trimming removed 5 bases from V and 3 bases from J; junction bases left unmatched: 6. The CDR3 sequence is CASSPTDRGYNEQFF. In DNA, the CDR3 is TGTGCCAGCAGCCCGACCGACAGGGGCTACAATGAGCAGTTCTTC.

The CDR3 loop is CASSIGGTARNTGELFF. CDR3 in DNA: TGTGCCAGTAGTATCGGTGGGACGGCACGGAACACCGGGGAGCTGTTTTTT. J is TRBJ2-2 and V is TRBV19, with D tentatively TRBD1 or TRBD2 (5 bases each). The V and J ends lost 3 bases and 1 base respectively, with 15 bases between them. Germline assignment: CDR1 LNHDA and CDR2 SQIVND (reference sequence). The CDR3 covers 17 residues. Full variable domain (missing parts from reference TRBV19 and TRBJ2-2): DGGITQSPKYLFRKEGQNVTLSCEQNLNHDAMYWYRQDPGQGLRLIYYSQIVNDFQKGDIAEGYSVSREKKESFPLTVTSAQKNPTAFYLCASSIGGTARNTGELFFGEGSRLTVL.

The chain employs TRBV5-1 and TRBJ2-2; 8 bases match TRBD1. This CDR3 comprises 15 residues. The junction had 3 bases not matched to a gene; V was cut back by 3 bases and J by 2 bases. Germline-derived CDR1 and CDR2 are SGHRS and YFSETQ. The CDR3 sequence: CASSSGQGNTGELFF. In DNA, the CDR3 is TGCGCCAGCAGCTCTGGACAGGGTAACACCGGGGAGCTGTTTTTT.

The V call is TRBV5-1, the J call TRBJ1-3; D not certain. CDR3 size: 14 residues. CDR1 and CDR2 (germline): SGHRS, YFSETQ. The V end was cut by 2 bases, the J end by 0 bases, with 6 bases between. The CDR3 loop is CASSLDISGNTIYF. CDR3 DNA sequence: TGCGCCAGCAGCTTAGACATCTCTGGAAACACCATATATTTT.